This T cell receptor (beta chain) was sequenced during a study of beta chain features in type 1 diabetes. Study-wide points: Moderate yet significant TCRB CDR3 shortening was seen in Type 1 diabetes patients in all four CD4+ subsets. Overrepresentation of cells with high TCR expression could result from cDNA sequencing.

Since all of the isolated RNA was reverse transcribed, expressed TCRB transcripts were what got sequenced. The method was immunoSEQ multiplex PCR; TCRdb's version includes in-frame clones alone and lacks a portion of them. The sample includes hundreds of thousands of clones, around 15% of them seen just once. Central memory, naive, regulatory and stem cell-like memory CD4+ cells were sorted by CD45RO/CCR7/CD25/CD127/CD95/CD27. As regards this clone: As yet, its antigen is unknown.

V shed 7 bases, J shed 8 bases, and the junction held 8 bases outside the gene matches. CDR3 length: 14 amino acids. The V gene's germline CDR1 is LNHDA and CDR2 SQIVND (reference sequence). Source material: naive CD4+ T cells from blood. V gene TRBV19 combines with J gene TRBJ2-1, with 10 bases fitting TRBD1. The sequence derives from a man in his late teens or twenties with type 1 diabetes. In DNA form, the CDR3 reads TGTGCCAGTACCCCGAGACAGGGGGCTGATGAGCAGTTCTTC. Encoded protein: CASTPRQGADEQFF.